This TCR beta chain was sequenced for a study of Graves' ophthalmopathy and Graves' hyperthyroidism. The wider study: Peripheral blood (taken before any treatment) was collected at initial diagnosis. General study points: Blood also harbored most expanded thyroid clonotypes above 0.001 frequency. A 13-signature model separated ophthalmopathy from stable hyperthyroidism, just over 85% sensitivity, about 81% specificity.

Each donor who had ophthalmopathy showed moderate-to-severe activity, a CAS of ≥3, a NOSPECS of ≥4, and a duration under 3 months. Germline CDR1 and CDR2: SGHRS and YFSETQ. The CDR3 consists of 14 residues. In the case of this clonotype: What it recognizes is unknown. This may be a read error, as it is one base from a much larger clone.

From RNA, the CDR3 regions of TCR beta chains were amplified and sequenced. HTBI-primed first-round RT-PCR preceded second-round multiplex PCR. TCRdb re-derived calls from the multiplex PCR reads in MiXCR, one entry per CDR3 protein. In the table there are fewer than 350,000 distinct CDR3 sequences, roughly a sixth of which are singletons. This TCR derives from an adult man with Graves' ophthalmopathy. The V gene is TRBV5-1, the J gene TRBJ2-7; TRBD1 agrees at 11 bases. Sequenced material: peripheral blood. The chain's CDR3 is CASSPRDRGGEQHF. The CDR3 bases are TGCGCCAGCAGCCCCCGGGACAGGGGGGGGGAGCAGCACTTC.